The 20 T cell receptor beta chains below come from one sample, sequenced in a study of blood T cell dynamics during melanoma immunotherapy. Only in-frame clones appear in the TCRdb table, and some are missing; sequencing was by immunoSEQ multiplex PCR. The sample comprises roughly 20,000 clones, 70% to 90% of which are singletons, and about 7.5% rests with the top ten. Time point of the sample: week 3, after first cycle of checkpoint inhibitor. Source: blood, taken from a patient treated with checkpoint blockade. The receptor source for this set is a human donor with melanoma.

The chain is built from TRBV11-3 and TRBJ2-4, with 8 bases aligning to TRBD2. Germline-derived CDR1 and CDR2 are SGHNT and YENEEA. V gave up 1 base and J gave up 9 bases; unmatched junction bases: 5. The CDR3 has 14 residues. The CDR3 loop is CASSLGAGDLIQYF. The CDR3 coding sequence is TGTGCCAGCAGCTTAGGAGCGGGGGACCTCATTCAGTACTTC. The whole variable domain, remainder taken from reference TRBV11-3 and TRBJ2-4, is EAGVVQSPRYKIIEKKQPVAFWCNPISGHNTLYWYLQNLGQGPELLIRYENEEAVDDSQLPKDRFSAERLKGVDSTLKIQPAELGDSAVYLCASSLGAGDLIQYFGAGTRLSVL.

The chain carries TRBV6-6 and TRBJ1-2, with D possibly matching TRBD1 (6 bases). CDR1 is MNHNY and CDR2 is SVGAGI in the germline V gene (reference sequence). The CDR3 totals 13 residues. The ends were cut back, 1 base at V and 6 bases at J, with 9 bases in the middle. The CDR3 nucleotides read TGTGCCAGCAGTTACTTATCAGGGGATGGCTACACCTTC. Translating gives CASSYLSGDGYTF.

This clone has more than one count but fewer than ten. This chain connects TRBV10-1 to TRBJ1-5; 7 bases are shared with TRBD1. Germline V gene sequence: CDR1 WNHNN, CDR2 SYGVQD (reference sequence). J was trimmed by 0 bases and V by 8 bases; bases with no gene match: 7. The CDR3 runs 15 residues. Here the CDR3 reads CASEWDRYSNQPQHF. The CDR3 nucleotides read TGCGCCAGCGAATGGGACAGATATAGCAATCAGCCCCAGCATTTT.

The CDR3 sequence: CASSQEPDGSYEQYF. As DNA, the CDR3 is TGCGCCAGCAGCCAAGAGCCCGACGGCTCCTACGAGCAGTACTTC. This chain uses TRBV4-3 with TRBJ2-7; D is uncertain. Germline V gene sequence: CDR1 LGHNA, CDR2 YSLEER. The CDR3 has 15 residues. V was clipped by 0 bases and J by 0 bases, with 9 bases between them.

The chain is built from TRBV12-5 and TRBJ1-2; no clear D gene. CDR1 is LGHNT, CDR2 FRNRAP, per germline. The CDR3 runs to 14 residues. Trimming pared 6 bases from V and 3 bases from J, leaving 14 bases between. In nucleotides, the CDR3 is TGTGCTAGTGGCCTGGATGGATCTTACTATGGCTACACCTTC. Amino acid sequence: CASGLDGSYYGYTF.

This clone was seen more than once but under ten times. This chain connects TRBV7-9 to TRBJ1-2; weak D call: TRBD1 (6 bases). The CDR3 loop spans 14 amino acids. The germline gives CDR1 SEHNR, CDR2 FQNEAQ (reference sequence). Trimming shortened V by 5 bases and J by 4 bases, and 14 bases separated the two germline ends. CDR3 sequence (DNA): TGTGCCAGCAGCCCCCTCCGAGGGGGCTATGGCTACACCTTC. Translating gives CASSPLRGGYGYTF.

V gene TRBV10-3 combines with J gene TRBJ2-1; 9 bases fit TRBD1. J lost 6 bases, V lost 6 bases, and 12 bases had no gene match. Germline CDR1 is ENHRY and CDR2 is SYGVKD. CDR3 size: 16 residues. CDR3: CAISANSGTGSNEQFF. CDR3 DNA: TGTGCCATCAGCGCGAACTCCGGGACAGGGAGCAATGAGCAGTTCTTC.

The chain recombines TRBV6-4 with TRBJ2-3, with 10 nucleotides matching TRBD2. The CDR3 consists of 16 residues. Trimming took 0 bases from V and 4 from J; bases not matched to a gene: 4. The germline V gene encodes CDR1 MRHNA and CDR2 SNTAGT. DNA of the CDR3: TGTGCCAGCAGTGACTCATTAGCGGGAGGCTCAGATACGCAGTATTTT. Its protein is CASSDSLAGGSDTQYF.

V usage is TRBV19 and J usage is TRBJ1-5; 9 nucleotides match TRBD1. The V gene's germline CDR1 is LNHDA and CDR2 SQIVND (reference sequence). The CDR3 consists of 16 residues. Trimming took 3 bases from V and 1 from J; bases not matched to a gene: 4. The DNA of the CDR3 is TGTGCCAGTAGTATGGACAGGGGAAGAAGCAATCAGCCCCAGCATTTT. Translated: CASSMDRGRSNQPQHF. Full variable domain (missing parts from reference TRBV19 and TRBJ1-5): DGGITQSPKYLFRKEGQNVTLSCEQNLNHDAMYWYRQDPGQGLRLIYYSQIVNDFQKGDIAEGYSVSREKKESFPLTVTSAQKNPTAFYLCASSMDRGRSNQPQHFGDGTRLSIL.

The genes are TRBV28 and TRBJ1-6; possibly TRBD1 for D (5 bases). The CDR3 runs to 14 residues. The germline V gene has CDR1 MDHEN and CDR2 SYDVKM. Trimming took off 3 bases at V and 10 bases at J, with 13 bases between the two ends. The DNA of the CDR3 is TGTGCCAGCAGTTTGCGAAGGGGCCGGTCACCCCTCCACTTT. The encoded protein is CASSLRRGRSPLHF. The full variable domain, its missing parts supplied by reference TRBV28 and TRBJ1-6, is DVKVTQSSRYLVKRTGEKVFLECVQDMDHENMFWYRQDPGLGLRLIYFSYDVKMKEKGDIPEGYSVSREKKERFSLILESASTNQTSMYLCASSLRRGRSPLHFGNGTRLTVT.

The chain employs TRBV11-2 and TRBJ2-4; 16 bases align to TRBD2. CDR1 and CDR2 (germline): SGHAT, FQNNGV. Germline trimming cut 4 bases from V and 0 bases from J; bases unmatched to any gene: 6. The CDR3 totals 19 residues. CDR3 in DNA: TGTGCCAGCAGCTCCCCGGGACTAGCGGGAGGGCTAGCCAAAAACATTCAGTACTTC. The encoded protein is CASSSPGLAGGLAKNIQYF.

This CDR3 reads CASYRALNTEAFF. In nucleotides, the CDR3 is TGTGCCTCTTACAGGGCCCTGAACACTGAAGCTTTCTTT. V is TRBV19 and J is TRBJ1-1; TRBD1 is a possible D gene (6 bases). The CDR3 extends over 13 amino acids. Germline CDR1 LNHDA, CDR2 SQIVND (reference sequence). V was trimmed by 11 bases and J by 0 bases, leaving 13 bases between them.

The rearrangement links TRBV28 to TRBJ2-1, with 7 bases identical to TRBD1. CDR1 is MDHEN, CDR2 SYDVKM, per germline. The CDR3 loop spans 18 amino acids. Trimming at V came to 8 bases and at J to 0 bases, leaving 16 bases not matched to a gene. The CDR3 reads CASGKGASPQSSYNEQFF. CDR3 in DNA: TGTGCCAGCGGCAAGGGGGCCTCACCCCAAAGCTCCTACAATGAGCAGTTCTTC.

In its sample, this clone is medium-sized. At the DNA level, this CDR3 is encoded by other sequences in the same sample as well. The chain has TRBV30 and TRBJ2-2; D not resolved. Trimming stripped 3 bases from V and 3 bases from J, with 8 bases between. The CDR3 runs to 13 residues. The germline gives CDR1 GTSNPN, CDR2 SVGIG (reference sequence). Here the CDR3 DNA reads TGTGCCTGGAGGGGATACTACACCGGGGAGCTGTTTTTT. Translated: CAWRGYYTGELFF.

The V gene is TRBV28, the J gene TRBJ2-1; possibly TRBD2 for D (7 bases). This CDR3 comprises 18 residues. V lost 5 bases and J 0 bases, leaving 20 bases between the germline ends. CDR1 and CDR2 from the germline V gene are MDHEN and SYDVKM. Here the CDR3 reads CASSLRGREGGSYNEQFF. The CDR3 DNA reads TGTGCCAGCAGTCTTAGGGGGAGGGAGGGCGGCTCCTACAATGAGCAGTTCTTC.

The CDR3: CASSLEPGVSNNEQFF. In DNA form, the CDR3 reads TGTGCCAGCAGCTTGGAACCGGGAGTCTCTAACAATGAGCAGTTCTTC. The gene calls are TRBV5-4 and TRBJ2-1; a weak D match, TRBD2 (6 bases). V dropped 0 bases and J dropped 5 bases, with 15 bases sitting between them. Per the germline V gene, CDR1 is SGHNT and CDR2 is YYREEE (reference sequence). This CDR3 is built from 16 residues. The full variable domain, in which reference TRBV5-4 and TRBJ2-1 provide the parts outside the CDR3, is ETGVTQSPTHLIKTRGQQVTLRCSSQSGHNTVSWYQQALGQGPQFIFQYYREEENGRGNFPPRFSGLQFPNYSSELNVNALELDDSALYLCASSLEPGVSNNEQFFGPGTRLTVL.

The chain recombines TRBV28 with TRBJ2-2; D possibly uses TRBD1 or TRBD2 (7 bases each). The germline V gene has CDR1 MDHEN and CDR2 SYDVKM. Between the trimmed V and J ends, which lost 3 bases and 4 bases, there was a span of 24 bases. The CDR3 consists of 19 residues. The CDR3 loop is CASSLIPRGGAGFTGELFF. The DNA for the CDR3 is TGTGCCAGCAGTTTGATTCCCAGGGGGGGCGCCGGCTTCACCGGGGAGCTGTTTTTT.

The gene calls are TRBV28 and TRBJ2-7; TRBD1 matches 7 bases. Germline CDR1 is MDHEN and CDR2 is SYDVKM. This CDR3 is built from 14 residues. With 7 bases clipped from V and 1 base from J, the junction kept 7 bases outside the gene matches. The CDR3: CASIRTGSSYEQYF. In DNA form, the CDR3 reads TGTGCCAGCATTAGGACAGGCTCGTCCTACGAGCAGTACTTC.

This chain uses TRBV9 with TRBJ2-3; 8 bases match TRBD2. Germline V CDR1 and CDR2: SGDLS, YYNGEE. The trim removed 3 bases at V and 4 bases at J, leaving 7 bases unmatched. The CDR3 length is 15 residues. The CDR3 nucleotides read TGTGCCAGCAGCGAATGGCGGGAGGCCCCAGATACGCAGTATTTT. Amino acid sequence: CASSEWREAPDTQYF.

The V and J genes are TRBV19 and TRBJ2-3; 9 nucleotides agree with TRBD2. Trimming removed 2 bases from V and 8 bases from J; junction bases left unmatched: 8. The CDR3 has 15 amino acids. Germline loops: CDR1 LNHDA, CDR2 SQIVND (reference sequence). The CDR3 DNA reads TGTGCCAGTAGTATACTAGCGGGACCCCCCGGTACGCAGTATTTT. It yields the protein CASSILAGPPGTQYF.